This is a list of T cell receptor beta chains from one sample in a study of T cells in Graves' hyperthyroidism and ophthalmopathy. Using its own MiXCR run on the multiplex PCR reads, TCRdb lists one record per CDR3 protein. Of about 530,000 distinct CDR3 sequences in the sample, under 20% are singletons; the top ten hold about 16%. What was sequenced was blood. The receptors originated from a young woman with Graves' ophthalmopathy. Both conserved end residues are part of each CDR3. The D gene is left open where the match is weak. Size values are once, few and many counts, or a class for expanded clones, and some rows have none.

TRBV5-6	TRBD1	many	TRBJ1-5	TGTGCCAGCAGCTTTGCCCAGAACAGGGGGCTAGGTCAGCCCCAGCATTTT	CASSFAQNRGLGQPQHF
TRBV7-2	TRBD1	many	TRBJ1-1	TGTGCCAGCAGCTTCCGGACAGGGGGTCAGAACACTGAAGCTTTCTTT	CASSFRTGGQNTEAFF
TRBV27	NA	NA	TRBJ1-1	TGTGCCAGCAGTTTATCAATGGGAGGTTGGGGCACTGAAGCTTTCTTT	CASSLSMGGWGTEAFF
TRBV5-1	NA	many	TRBJ2-1	TGCGCCAGCAGCGTCCTGGGTGAGCAGTTCTTC	CASSVLGEQFF
TRBV6-1	NA	many	TRBJ1-1	TGTGCCAGCAGTAGGGGAGGGGGCACTGAAGCTTTCTTT	CASSRGGGTEAFF
TRBV28	TRBD2	NA	TRBJ2-2	TGTGCCAGCAGTTCTAGCGGGAGTGGTACCGGGGAGCTGTTTTTT	CASSSSGSGTGELFF
TRBV28	NA	NA	TRBJ2-7	TGTGCCAGCAGTCTTCCAGGGGGGATATCGAGCTCCTACGAGCAGTACTTC	CASSLPGGISSSYEQYF
TRBV29-1	NA	many	TRBJ2-2	TGCAGCGTTGAACGGGAAGACACCGGGGAGCTGTTTTTT	CSVEREDTGELFF
TRBV6-1	TRBD1	many	TRBJ2-3	TGTGCCAGCAGCGGGACAGGGGGCTATGGCACAGATACGCAGTATTTT	CASSGTGGYGTDTQYF
TRBV12-3/TRBV12-4	TRBD1	few	TRBJ1-5	TGTGCCAGCAGTTCCCGACAGGGCTGGAATCAGCCCCAGCATTTT	CASSSRQGWNQPQHF
TRBV20-1	TRBD1	many	TRBJ2-5	TGCAGTGCCCCCCGGGACAGGTCGCAAGTGACCCAGTACTTC	CSAPRDRSQVTQYF
TRBV7-9	NA	few	TRBJ2-2	TGTGCCAGCAGCAAGGAAGGGGCCGGGGAGCTGTTTTTT	CASSKEGAGELFF
TRBV6-1	TRBD1	NA	TRBJ2-7	TGTGCCAGCAGTGATTCGATAGGACAGGGCTACGAGCAGTACTTC	CASSDSIGQGYEQYF
TRBV5-6	TRBD1	few	TRBJ1-3	TGTGCCAGCAGCTTGTCGGGGACAGCGAGCTCTGGAAACACCATATATTTT	CASSLSGTASSGNTIYF
TRBV7-9	TRBD1	many	TRBJ1-1	TGTGCCAGCAGCCCCCGGGACAGGGTCGGATTTGACACTGAAGCTTTCTTT	CASSPRDRVGFDTEAFF
TRBV4-1	NA	few	TRBJ1-3	TGCGCCAGCAGCCCAGATGTCGGCTTCTGGGGAAACACCATATATTTT	CASSPDVGFWGNTIYF
TRBV5-1	NA	many	TRBJ2-3	TGCGCCAGCATTTCGTCAGATACGCAGTATTTT	CASISSDTQYF
TRBV9	NA	NA	TRBJ1-1	TGTGCCAGCAGCGTAGGGTCAGGCCTTCCGGAAGCTTTCTTT	CASSVGSGLPEAFF
TRBV2	NA	many	TRBJ1-1	TGTGCCAGCGGACCGGGACGGGGGAACACTGAAGCTTTCTTT	CASGPGRGNTEAFF
TRBV12-3/TRBV12-4	NA	many	TRBJ2-1	TGTGCCAGCAGTTTATTCCTCCTCTCTGAGCAGTTCTTC	CASSLFLLSEQFF
TRBV7-9	NA	few	TRBJ2-1	TGTGCCAGCACCCTGACGAGCTCCTACAATGAGCAGTTCTTC	CASTLTSSYNEQFF
TRBV28	NA	few	TRBJ2-4	TGTGCCAGCGGGAACCCAAAAAACATTCAGTACTTC	CASGNPKNIQYF
TRBV6-2/TRBV6-3	NA	many	TRBJ1-1	TGTGCCAGCAGTTACCTGTCACAAGCTTTCTTT	CASSYLSQAFF
TRBV20-1	TRBD2	many	TRBJ2-3	TGCAGTGCCTCGGGACTAGCGGGAGCTACTAGCACAGATACGCAGTATTTT	CSASGLAGATSTDTQYF
TRBV7-9	NA	many	TRBJ2-5	TGTGCCAGCAGCTTAGGGGAGTGGGACCGAGAAGAGACCCAGTACTTC	CASSLGEWDREETQYF
TRBV6-5	NA	many	TRBJ2-1	TGTGCCAGCAGTTACAGCATGAGGAATGAGCAGTTCTTC	CASSYSMRNEQFF
TRBV5-5	TRBD2	many	TRBJ2-7	TGTGCCAGCAGCTTATTAGGCCGGGGGGACGAGCAGTACTTC	CASSLLGRGDEQYF
TRBV6-5	NA	many	TRBJ2-3	TGTGCCAGCAGTTACTCGCCGCAGGGCACAGATACGCAGTATTTT	CASSYSPQGTDTQYF
TRBV12-3/TRBV12-4	TRBD1	many	TRBJ2-7	TGTGCCAGCAGTTTAGAGGCCAGGGGGTTTCGCCATTCCTACGAGCAGTACTTC	CASSLEARGFRHSYEQYF
TRBV28	NA	many	TRBJ1-1	TGTGCCAGCAGTTTTGCCCGGGGCCGGAACACTGAAGCTTTCTTT	CASSFARGRNTEAFF
TRBV2	NA	many	TRBJ1-2	TGTGCCAGCAAGCTCCTTGGTAGTGACTATGGCTACACCTTC	CASKLLGSDYGYTF
TRBV29-1	NA	NA	TRBJ2-1	TGCAGCGTTCGGGAGTACAATGAGCAGTTCTTC	CSVREYNEQFF
TRBV3-1	NA	NA	TRBJ1-3	TGTGCCAGCAGCCAAGATTTGGGGGGCCTAAGCTCTGGAAACACCATATATTTT	CASSQDLGGLSSGNTIYF
TRBV4-1	NA	NA	TRBJ2-7	TGCGCCAGCAGCCAAGATCTTCGGCTCTACGAGCAGTACTTC	CASSQDLRLYEQYF
TRBV28	NA	NA	TRBJ1-1	TGTGCCAGCAGTTTTCACGCCAGGGGAAGAGCTGAAGCTTTCTTT	CASSFHARGRAEAFF
TRBV3-1	NA	many	TRBJ1-2	TGTGCCAGCAGCCAAGAAGTGGACAGCCCTTTTTATGGCTACACCTTC	CASSQEVDSPFYGYTF
TRBV9	NA	NA	TRBJ2-3	TGTGCCAGCAGCGTCCAGGATCTCACAGATACGCAGTATTTT	CASSVQDLTDTQYF
TRBV4-3	TRBD1	NA	TRBJ1-6	TGCGCCAGCAGCCAAACGACGGACAGGGTATACTCACCCCTCCACTTT	CASSQTTDRVYSPLHF
TRBV7-9	TRBD2	few	TRBJ2-5	TGTGCCAGCAGCTTACCCAGGGGACTAGAAGAGACCCAGTACTTC	CASSLPRGLEETQYF
TRBV30	TRBD1	many	TRBJ1-2	TGTGCCTGGAGTATATTGGGACAGGGGGTTGGCTACACCTTC	CAWSILGQGVGYTF
TRBV9	NA	few	TRBJ1-3	TGTGCCAGCAGCGTAGAAGGGTTCTCTGGAAACACCATATATTTT	CASSVEGFSGNTIYF
TRBV27	NA	NA	TRBJ2-2	TGTGCCAGCAGTCCTCTAAAAGGGGAGCTGTTTTTT	CASSPLKGELFF
TRBV6-1	NA	many	TRBJ2-1	TGTGCCAGCAGTGAAGCGAATCACAATGAGCAGTTCTTC	CASSEANHNEQFF
TRBV6-1	NA	few	TRBJ2-6	TGTGCCAGCAGTCGGACACCATTGGGTGGGGCCAACGTCCTGACTTTC	CASSRTPLGGANVLTF
TRBV30	TRBD1	many	TRBJ1-4	TGTGCCTGGAATACCGGGACAGCAAATGAAAAACTGTTTTTT	CAWNTGTANEKLFF
TRBV4-1	NA	few	TRBJ2-7	TGCGCCAGCAGCCAAAGGCTCCAGGGCGGCCACGAGCAGTACTTC	CASSQRLQGGHEQYF
TRBV6-2/TRBV6-3	NA	many	TRBJ2-7	TGTGCCAGCAGAGCCCAGGGGGACTTACCCTACGAGCAGTACTTC	CASRAQGDLPYEQYF
TRBV29-1	TRBD1	many	TRBJ2-7	TGCAGCGTTTCCCGACAGGGTAGAGCCGCCTACGAGCAGTACTTC	CSVSRQGRAAYEQYF
TRBV7-9	NA	many	TRBJ2-7	TGTGCCAGCAGCCTCCCGCAGGACAGGGAGGGGAACGAGCAGTACTTC	CASSLPQDREGNEQYF
TRBV10-3	TRBD1	NA	TRBJ1-2	TGTGCCATCAGTGGGCCCGGCAGGGGGCGTAAGGACTATGGCTACACCTTC	CAISGPGRGRKDYGYTF
TRBV27	NA	many	TRBJ1-1	TGTGCCAGCAGTTTTATTTCTGGGATATTAAACACTGAAGCTTTCTTT	CASSFISGILNTEAFF
TRBV7-3	NA	NA	TRBJ2-1	TGTGCCAGCAGCTTAATCGGTGAGCAGTTCTTC	CASSLIGEQFF
TRBV28	NA	NA	TRBJ1-6	TGTGCCAGCAGCTCCATCGGGAGGGAGTCTTTAAATAATTCACCCCTCCACTTT	CASSSIGRESLNNSPLHF
TRBV27	TRBD1	many	TRBJ2-1	TGTGCCAGTCGGACAGGGGGCAATGAGCAGTTCTTC	CASRTGGNEQFF
TRBV19	TRBD2	many	TRBJ2-2	TGTGCCACCCTTGGACTAGCGGGATGGTACAACACCGGGGAGCTGTTTTTT	CATLGLAGWYNTGELFF
TRBV6-4	TRBD2	many	TRBJ2-3	TGTGCCAGCAGTGAGACTAGCGGGGGCACAGATACGCAGTATTTT	CASSETSGGTDTQYF
TRBV12-5	TRBD1	many	TRBJ2-7	TGTGCTAGTGCCCACGACAGGGGGTACGAGCAGTACTTC	CASAHDRGYEQYF
TRBV14	NA	NA	TRBJ2-1	TGTGCCAGCAGCCGACAAGTGTATGAGCAGTTCTTC	CASSRQVYEQFF
TRBV20-1	TRBD1	NA	TRBJ2-7	TGCAGTGCTCTCGGACAGGCTAGGAACGAGCAGTACTTC	CSALGQARNEQYF
TRBV7-2	TRBD2	few	TRBJ2-1	TGTGCCAGCACCCGGACTAGCGGGAGCGATGAGCAGTTCTTC	CASTRTSGSDEQFF